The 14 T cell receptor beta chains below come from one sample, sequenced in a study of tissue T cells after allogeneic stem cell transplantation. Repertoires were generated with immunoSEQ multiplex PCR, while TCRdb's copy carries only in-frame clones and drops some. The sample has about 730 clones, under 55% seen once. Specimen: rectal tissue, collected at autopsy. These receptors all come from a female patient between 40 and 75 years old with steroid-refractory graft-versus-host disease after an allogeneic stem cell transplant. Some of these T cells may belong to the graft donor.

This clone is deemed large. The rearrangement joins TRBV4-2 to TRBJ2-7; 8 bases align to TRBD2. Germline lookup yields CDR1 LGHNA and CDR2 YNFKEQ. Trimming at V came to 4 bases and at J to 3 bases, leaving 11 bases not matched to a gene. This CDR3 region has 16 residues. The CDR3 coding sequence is TGTGCCAGCAGCCTTTTAAGCGGGGGTACTTTCTACGAGCAGTACTTC. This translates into CASSLLSGGTFYEQYF.

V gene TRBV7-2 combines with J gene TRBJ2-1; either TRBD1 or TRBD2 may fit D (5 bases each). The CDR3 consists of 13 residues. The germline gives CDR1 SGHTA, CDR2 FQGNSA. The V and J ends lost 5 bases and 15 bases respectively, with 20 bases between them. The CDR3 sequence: CASSPPGTKVSFF. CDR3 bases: TGTGCCAGCAGCCCCCCCGGGACCAAGGTCTCGTTCTTC.

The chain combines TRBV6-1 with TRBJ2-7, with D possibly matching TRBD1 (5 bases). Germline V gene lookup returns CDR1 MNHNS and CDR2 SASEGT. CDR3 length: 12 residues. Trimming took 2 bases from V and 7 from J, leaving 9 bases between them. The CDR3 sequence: CASSEQGNEQYF. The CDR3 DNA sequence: TGTGCCAGCAGTGAACAGGGCAATGAGCAGTACTTC.

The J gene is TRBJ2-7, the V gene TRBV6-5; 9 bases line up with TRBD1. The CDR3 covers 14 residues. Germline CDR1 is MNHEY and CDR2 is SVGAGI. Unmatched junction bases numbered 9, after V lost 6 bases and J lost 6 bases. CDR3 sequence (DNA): TGTGCCAGCAGGAGACGGGACAGGGTCGGCGAGCAGTACTTC. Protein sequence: CASRRRDRVGEQYF.

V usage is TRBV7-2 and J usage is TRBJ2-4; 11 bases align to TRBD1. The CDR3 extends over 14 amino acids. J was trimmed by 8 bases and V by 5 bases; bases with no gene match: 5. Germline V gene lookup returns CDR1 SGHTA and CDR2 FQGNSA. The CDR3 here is CASSPGTGGDIQYF. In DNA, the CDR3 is TGTGCCAGCAGCCCTGGGACAGGGGGGGACATTCAGTACTTC.

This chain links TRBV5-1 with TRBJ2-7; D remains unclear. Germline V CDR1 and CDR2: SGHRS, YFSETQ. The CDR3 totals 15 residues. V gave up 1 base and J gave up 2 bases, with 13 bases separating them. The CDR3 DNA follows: TGCGCCAGCAGCTTGATCGGTCTAGAAGCCTACGAGCAGTACTTC. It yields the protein CASSLIGLEAYEQYF. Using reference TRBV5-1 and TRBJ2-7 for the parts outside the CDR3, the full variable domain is KAGVTQTPRYLIKTRGQQVTLSCSPISGHRSVSWYQQTPGQGLQFLFEYFSETQRNKGNFPGRFSGRQFSNSRSEMNVSTLELGDSALYLCASSLIGLEAYEQYFGPGTRLTVT.

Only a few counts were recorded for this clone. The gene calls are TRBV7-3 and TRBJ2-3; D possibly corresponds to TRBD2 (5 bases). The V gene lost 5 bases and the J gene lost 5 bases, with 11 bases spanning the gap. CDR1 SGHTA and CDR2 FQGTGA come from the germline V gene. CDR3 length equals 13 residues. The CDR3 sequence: CASSPRREDTQYF. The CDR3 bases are TGTGCCAGCAGCCCCCGCCGGGAAGATACGCAGTATTTT.

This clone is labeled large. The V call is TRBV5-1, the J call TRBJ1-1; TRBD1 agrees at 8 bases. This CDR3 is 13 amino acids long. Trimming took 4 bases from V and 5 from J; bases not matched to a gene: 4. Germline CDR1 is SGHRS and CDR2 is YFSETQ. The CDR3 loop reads CASSPGGRTEAFF. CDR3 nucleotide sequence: TGCGCCAGCAGCCCAGGGGGCCGGACTGAAGCTTTCTTT.

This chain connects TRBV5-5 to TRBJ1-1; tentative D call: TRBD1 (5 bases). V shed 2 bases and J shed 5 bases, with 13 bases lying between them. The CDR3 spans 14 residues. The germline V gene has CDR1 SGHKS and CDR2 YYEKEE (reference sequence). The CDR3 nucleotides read TGTGCCAGCAGCTTTGTGGGGAGGGGAACTGAAGCTTTCTTT. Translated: CASSFVGRGTEAFF.

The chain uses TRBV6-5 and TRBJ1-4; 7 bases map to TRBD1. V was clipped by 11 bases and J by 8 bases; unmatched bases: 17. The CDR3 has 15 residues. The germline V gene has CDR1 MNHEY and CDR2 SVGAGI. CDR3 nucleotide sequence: TGTGCCGCAAGACAGGGAGGAGTGGTAGGAGAAAAACTGTTTTTT. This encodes CAARQGGVVGEKLFF.

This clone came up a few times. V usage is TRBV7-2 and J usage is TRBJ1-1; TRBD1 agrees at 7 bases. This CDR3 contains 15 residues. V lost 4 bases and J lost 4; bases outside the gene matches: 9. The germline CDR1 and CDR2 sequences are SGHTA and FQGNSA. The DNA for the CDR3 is TGTGCCAGCAGCTGGGGGGGAGGGGGCGGCACTGAAGCTTTCTTT. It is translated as CASSWGGGGGTEAFF.

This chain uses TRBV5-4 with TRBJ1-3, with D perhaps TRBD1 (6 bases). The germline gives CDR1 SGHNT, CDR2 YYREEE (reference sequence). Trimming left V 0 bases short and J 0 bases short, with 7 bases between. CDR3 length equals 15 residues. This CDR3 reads CASSLAGASGNTIYF. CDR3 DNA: TGTGCCAGCAGCTTGGCGGGGGCCTCTGGAAACACCATATATTTT.

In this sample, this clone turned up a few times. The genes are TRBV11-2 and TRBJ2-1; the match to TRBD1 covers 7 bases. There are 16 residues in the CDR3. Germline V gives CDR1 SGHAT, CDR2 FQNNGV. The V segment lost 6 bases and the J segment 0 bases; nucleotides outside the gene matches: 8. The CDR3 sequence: CASRGPGQSSYNEQFF. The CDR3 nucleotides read TGTGCCAGCAGGGGCCCGGGACAGAGCTCCTACAATGAGCAGTTCTTC.

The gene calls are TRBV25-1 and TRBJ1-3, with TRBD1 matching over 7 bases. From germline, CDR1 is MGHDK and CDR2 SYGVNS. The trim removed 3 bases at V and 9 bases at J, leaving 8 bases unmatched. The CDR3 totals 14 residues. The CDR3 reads CASSEWSGGPTIYF. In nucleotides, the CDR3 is TGTGCCAGCAGTGAGTGGTCAGGGGGACCCACCATATATTTT.